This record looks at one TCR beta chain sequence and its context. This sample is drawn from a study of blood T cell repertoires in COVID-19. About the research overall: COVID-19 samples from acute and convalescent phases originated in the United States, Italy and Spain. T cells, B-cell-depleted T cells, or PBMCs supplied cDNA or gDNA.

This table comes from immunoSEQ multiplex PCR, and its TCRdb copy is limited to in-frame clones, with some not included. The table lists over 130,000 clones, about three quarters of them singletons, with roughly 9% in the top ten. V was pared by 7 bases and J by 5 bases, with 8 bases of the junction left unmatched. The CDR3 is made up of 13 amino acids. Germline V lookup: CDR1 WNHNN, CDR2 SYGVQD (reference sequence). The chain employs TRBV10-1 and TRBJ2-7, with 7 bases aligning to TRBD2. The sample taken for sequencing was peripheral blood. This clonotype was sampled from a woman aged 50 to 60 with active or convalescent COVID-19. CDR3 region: CASNRGGYDEQYF. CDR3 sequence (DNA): TGCGCCAGCAATCGCGGGGGTTACGACGAGCAGTACTTC.